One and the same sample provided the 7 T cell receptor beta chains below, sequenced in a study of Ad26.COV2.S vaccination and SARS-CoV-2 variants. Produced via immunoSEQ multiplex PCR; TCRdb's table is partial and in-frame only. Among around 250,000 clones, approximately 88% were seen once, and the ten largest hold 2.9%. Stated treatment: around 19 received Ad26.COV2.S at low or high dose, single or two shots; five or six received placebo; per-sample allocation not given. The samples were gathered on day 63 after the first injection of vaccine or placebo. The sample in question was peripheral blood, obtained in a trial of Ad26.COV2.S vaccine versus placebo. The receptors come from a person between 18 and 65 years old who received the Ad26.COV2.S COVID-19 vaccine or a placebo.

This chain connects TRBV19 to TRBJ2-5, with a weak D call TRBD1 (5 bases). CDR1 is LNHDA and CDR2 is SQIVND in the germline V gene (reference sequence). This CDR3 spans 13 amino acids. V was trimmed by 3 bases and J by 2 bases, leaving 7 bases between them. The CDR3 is CASSIQGQETQYF. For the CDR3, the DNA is TGTGCCAGTAGTATTCAGGGACAAGAGACCCAGTACTTC.

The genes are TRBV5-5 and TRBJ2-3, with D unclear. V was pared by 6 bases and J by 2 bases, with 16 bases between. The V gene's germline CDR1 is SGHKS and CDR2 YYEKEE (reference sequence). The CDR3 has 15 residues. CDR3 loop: CASTLSRGHTDTQYF. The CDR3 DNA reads TGTGCCAGCACCCTTAGTCGTGGGCACACAGATACGCAGTATTTT. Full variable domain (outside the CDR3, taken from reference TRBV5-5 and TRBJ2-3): DAGVTQSPTHLIKTRGQQVTLRCSPISGHKSVSWYQQVLGQGPQFIFQYYEKEERGRGNFPDRFSARQFPNYSSELNVNALLLGDSALYLCASTLSRGHTDTQYFGPGTRLTVL.

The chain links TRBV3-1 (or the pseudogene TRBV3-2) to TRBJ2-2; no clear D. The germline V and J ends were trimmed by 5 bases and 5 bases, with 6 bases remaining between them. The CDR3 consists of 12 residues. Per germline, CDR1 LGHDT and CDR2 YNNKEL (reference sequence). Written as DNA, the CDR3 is TGTGCCAGCAGCTACATGACCGGGGAGCTGTTTTTT. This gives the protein CASSYMTGELFF.

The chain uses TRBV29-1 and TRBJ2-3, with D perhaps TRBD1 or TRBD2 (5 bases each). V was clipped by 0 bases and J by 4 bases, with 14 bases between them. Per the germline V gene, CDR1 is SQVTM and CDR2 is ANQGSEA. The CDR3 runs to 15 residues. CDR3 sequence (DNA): TGCAGCGTTGAAGATCGAGGGCAGGGTCCAGATACGCAGTATTTT. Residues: CSVEDRGQGPDTQYF.

This CDR3 is CASSHSGTSGRAREQFF. DNA for the CDR3: TGTGCCAGCAGTCATTCCGGGACTAGCGGGAGGGCCCGGGAGCAGTTCTTC. V and J are TRBV5-6 and TRBJ2-1; 16 bases fit TRBD2. CDR1 is SGHDT and CDR2 is YYEEEE in the germline V gene. Germline trimming cut 5 bases from V and 10 bases from J; bases unmatched to any gene: 12. The CDR3 runs to 17 residues.

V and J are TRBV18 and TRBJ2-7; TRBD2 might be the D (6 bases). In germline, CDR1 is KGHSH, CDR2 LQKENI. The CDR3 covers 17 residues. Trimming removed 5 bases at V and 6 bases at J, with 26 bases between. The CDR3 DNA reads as TGTGCCAGCTCAGCCGGGTGGGAGGACGGGAGCCCTCCCGAGCAGTACGTC. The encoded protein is CASSAGWEDGSPPEQYV.

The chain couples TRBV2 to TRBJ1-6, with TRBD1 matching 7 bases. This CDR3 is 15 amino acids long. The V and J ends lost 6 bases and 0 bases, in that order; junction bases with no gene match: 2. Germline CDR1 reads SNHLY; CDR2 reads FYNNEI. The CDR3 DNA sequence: TGTGCCAGCAGGCGACAGGGCTCCTATAATTCACCCCTCCACTTT. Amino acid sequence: CASRRQGSYNSPLHF.